The rows below give T cell receptor beta chains drawn from one sample of a study of blood T cell repertoires in COVID-19. TCRdb keeps only in-frame clones here, not all; method: immunoSEQ multiplex PCR. This table holds 360,000 or so clones, roughly four fifths found once. The material sequenced was PBMCs or T cells enriched from blood (not recorded which). Every receptor here comes from a woman aged 45-60 years who had recovered from COVID-19. Each CDR3 is given with its conserved first and last residue. A D gene is named only where the DNA matches it firmly. Only part of the rows carry a size: once, few, many, or a class if the clone is expanded.

cdr3_length	v_call	j_call	clone_size	d_call	cdr3_aa	cdr3_nt
16	TRBV18	TRBJ1-3	once	TRBD1	CASSPGQAISGNTIYF	TGTGCCAGCTCACCCGGACAGGCAATCTCTGGAAACACCATATATTTT
14	TRBV6-5	TRBJ2-7	.	.	CASSYAQGSHEQYF	TGTGCCAGCAGTTACGCCCAGGGCAGCCACGAGCAGTACTTC
15	TRBV4-1	TRBJ2-3	.	.	CASSQARTATDTQYF	TGCGCCAGCAGCCAAGCTCGGACAGCCACAGATACGCAGTATTTT
14	TRBV2	TRBJ1-6	.	TRBD1	CASAPQGINSPLHF	TGTGCCAGCGCACCACAGGGGATTAATTCACCCCTCCACTTT
12	TRBV7-9	TRBJ1-1	.	.	CASSLAWQEAFF	TGTGCCAGCAGCTTAGCGTGGCAAGAAGCTTTCTTT
15	TRBV9	TRBJ1-6	.	TRBD1	CASSVGQGPNSPLHF	TGTGCCAGCAGCGTGGGACAGGGCCCCAATTCACCCCTCCACTTT
12	TRBV6-4	TRBJ1-1	few	.	CASFPGTTEAFF	TGTGCCAGCTTCCCAGGTACGACTGAAGCTTTCTTT
15	TRBV9	TRBJ1-4	.	TRBD1	CASSPQQGAAEKLFF	TGTGCCAGCAGCCCACAACAGGGGGCGGCTGAAAAACTGTTTTTT
16	TRBV27	TRBJ1-6	.	.	CASSLQGSLGNSPLHF	TGTGCCAGCAGTCTACAGGGTTCGTTGGGAAATTCACCCCTCCACTTT
13	TRBV7-2	TRBJ1-2	.	TRBD1	CASSSQGEGGYTF	TGTGCCAGCAGCTCCCAGGGGGAAGGGGGCTACACCTTC
15	TRBV5-4	TRBJ2-1	.	TRBD2	CASSSGLDSYNEQFF	TGTGCCAGCAGCTCGGGACTAGATTCCTACAATGAGCAGTTCTTC
15	TRBV4-2	TRBJ1-2	.	.	CASSQDQTETYGYTF	TGTGCCAGCAGCCAAGATCAGACAGAGACCTATGGCTACACCTTC
17	TRBV5-1	TRBJ2-1	.	TRBD2	CASSWGTGTSGHNEQFF	TGCGCCAGCAGCTGGGGAACCGGGACTAGCGGGCACAATGAGCAGTTCTTC
16	TRBV9	TRBJ2-1	.	.	CASSVRAGRSYNEQFF	TGTGCCAGCAGCGTAAGGGCGGGCCGCTCCTACAATGAGCAGTTCTTC
14	TRBV15	TRBJ1-2	.	TRBD1	CATSRGGQDGGYTF	TGTGCCACCAGCAGAGGGGGACAGGACGGTGGCTACACCTTC
14	TRBV7-9	TRBJ2-5	.	TRBD1	CASSLVQGGETQYF	TGTGCCAGCAGCTTAGTACAGGGGGGAGAGACCCAGTACTTC
14	TRBV4-3	TRBJ2-7	.	.	CASSQDSYGYEQYF	TGCGCCAGCAGCCAAGATAGCTATGGCTACGAGCAGTACTTC
17	TRBV27	TRBJ1-1	.	TRBD1	CASSSGQGSSVNTEAFF	TGTGCCAGCAGTTCCGGACAGGGGAGCTCCGTGAACACTGAAGCTTTCTTT
15	TRBV27	TRBJ1-5	.	.	CASSRREGGLQPQHF	TGTGCCAGCAGCCGCAGGGAGGGGGGGTTACAGCCCCAGCATTTT
15	TRBV6-6	TRBJ1-1	.	.	CASNILRQGNTEAFF	TGTGCCAGCAATATACTCCGACAAGGGAACACTGAAGCTTTCTTT
15	TRBV27	TRBJ1-2	.	TRBD1	CASSLYQGVSYGYTF	TGTGCCAGCAGTTTATATCAGGGGGTATCCTATGGCTACACCTTC
15	TRBV30	TRBJ1-1	.	.	CAWSTGGAGNTEAFF	TGTGCCTGGAGTACGGGGGGGGCGGGCAACACTGAAGCTTTCTTT
15	TRBV11-1	TRBJ2-7	.	.	CASSSGVGGSSEQYF	TGTGCCAGCAGTTCCGGAGTCGGAGGGTCATCCGAGCAGTACTTC
14	TRBV3-1/TRBV3-2	TRBJ2-7	.	.	CASSPGTSLYEQYF	TGTGCCAGCAGCCCCGGGACTTCACTCTACGAGCAGTACTTC
12	TRBV12-3/TRBV12-4	TRBJ1-3	.	.	CASSLAGSSIYF	TGTGCCAGCAGCCTCGCCGGGTCCTCCATATATTTT
13	TRBV30	TRBJ2-1	.	.	CAWSAGTHFEQFF	TGTGCCTGGAGTGCCGGGACACATTTTGAGCAGTTCTTC
12	TRBV20-1	TRBJ1-1	.	.	CSASQQVGEAFF	TGCAGTGCTAGTCAACAGGTTGGGGAAGCTTTCTTT
16	TRBV25-1	TRBJ2-7	.	TRBD2	CASSEQLAGGSYEQYF	TGTGCCAGCAGTGAGCAGCTAGCGGGAGGGTCCTACGAGCAGTACTTC
16	TRBV11-3	TRBJ2-3	.	TRBD1	CASSPRDRGGSDTQYF	TGTGCCAGCAGCCCAAGGGACAGGGGAGGGTCAGATACGCAGTATTTT
17	TRBV19	TRBJ2-1	.	.	CASSWGGAALSYNEQFF	TGTGCCAGTAGTTGGGGGGGGGCCGCTTTGTCCTACAATGAGCAGTTCTTC
18	TRBV19	TRBJ2-1	.	TRBD2	CASSKGTSGASSYNEQFF	TGTGCCAGTAGTAAAGGGACTAGCGGGGCCAGCTCCTACAATGAGCAGTTCTTC
17	TRBV18	TRBJ1-4	.	.	CASSPFLRQATNEKLFF	TGTGCCAGCTCACCCTTTCTCCGACAGGCAACTAATGAAAAACTGTTTTTT
15	TRBV4-3	TRBJ2-1	once	TRBD2	CASSPSGGGYNEQFF	TGCGCCAGCAGCCCCAGCGGGGGGGGCTACAATGAGCAGTTCTTC
22	TRBV5-1	TRBJ2-5	.	TRBD2	CASSLAPGGGGAVPRGQETQYF	TGCGCCAGCAGCTTGGCCCCGGGGGGTGGCGGAGCTGTACCGAGAGGCCAAGAGACCCAGTACTTC
12	TRBV29-1	TRBJ1-2	few	.	CSVPTGGYGYTF	TGCAGCGTTCCAACCGGGGGCTATGGCTACACCTTC
13	TRBV12-3/TRBV12-4	TRBJ1-3	.	.	CASTWEYRDTIYF	TGTGCCAGCACTTGGGAGTATCGGGACACCATATATTTT
15	TRBV24-1	TRBJ2-3	once	TRBD1	CATSVGGQGTDTQYF	TGTGCCACCAGTGTAGGGGGACAGGGCACAGATACGCAGTATTTT
15	TRBV27	TRBJ1-2	.	.	CASRTQQGANYGYTF	TGTGCCAGCAGAACCCAACAGGGCGCGAACTATGGCTACACCTTC
16	TRBV18	TRBJ1-1	.	TRBD1	CASSPPRQGLYTEAFF	TGTGCCAGCTCACCACCAAGACAGGGACTCTACACTGAAGCTTTCTTT
16	TRBV19	TRBJ1-6	few	.	CASSIPQTGGNSPLHF	TGTGCCAGTAGTATACCCCAGACCGGGGGTAATTCACCCCTCCACTTT
13	TRBV30	TRBJ1-6	.	.	CAWSSSRDSPLHF	TGTGCCTGGAGCTCATCTCGGGATTCACCCCTCCACTTT
16	TRBV19	TRBJ2-4	once	.	CASSPQVMGAKNIQYF	TGTGCCAGTAGCCCACAGGTTATGGGAGCCAAAAACATTCAGTACTTC
16	TRBV5-1	TRBJ2-3	.	.	CASSLVGAASTDTQYF	TGCGCCAGCAGCTTGGTAGGGGCGGCTAGCACAGATACGCAGTATTTT
13	TRBV7-2	TRBJ1-2	few	.	CASSLHGSYGYTF	TGTGCCAGCAGCTTACACGGTTCCTATGGCTACACCTTC